This T cell receptor beta chain was captured in a study of response to subunit inactivated influenza vaccine. Whole-study findings and limits: The study's authors posited that every seasonal influenza vaccination enlists few new T cells.

This clonotype was seen at least ten times. Its target is not known. Trimming shortened V by 0 bases and J by 0 bases, and 14 bases separated the two germline ends. Germline assignment: CDR1 DFQATT and CDR2 SNEGSKA (reference sequence). CDR3 size: 16 residues. TCRdb independently ran MiXCR on the RT-PCR reads; one entry per CDR3 protein. The sample includes roughly 170,000 distinct CDR3 sequences, around 9% of them seen just once. The source of this sequence is a man in his forties or fifties who received an inactivated influenza vaccine. The chain combines TRBV20-1 with TRBJ2-5; D may correspond to TRBD1 or TRBD2 (5 bases each). The source was non-naive T cells sorted from PBMCs, collected on the day of vaccination. The CDR3 DNA sequence: TGCAGTGCTAGAGAAGATCTCGGGGCGTACCAAGAGACCCAGTACTTC. As protein: CSAREDLGAYQETQYF.